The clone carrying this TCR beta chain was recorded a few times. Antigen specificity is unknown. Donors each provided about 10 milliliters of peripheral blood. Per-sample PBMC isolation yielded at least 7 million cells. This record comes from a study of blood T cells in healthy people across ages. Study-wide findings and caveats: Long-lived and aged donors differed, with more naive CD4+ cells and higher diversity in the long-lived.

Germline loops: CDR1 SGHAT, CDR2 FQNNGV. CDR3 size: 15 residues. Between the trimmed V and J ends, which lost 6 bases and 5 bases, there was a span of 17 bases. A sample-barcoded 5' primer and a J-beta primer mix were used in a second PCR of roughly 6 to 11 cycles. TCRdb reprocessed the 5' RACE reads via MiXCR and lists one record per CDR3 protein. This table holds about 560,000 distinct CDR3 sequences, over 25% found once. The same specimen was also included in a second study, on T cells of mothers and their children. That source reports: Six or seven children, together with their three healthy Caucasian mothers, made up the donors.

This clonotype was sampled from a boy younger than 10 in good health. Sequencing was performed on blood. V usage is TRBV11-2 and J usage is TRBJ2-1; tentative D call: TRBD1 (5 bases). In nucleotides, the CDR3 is TGTGCCAGCAGTCGAGACAGACTGGGGAACAATGAGCAGTTCTTC. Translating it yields CASSRDRLGNNEQFF. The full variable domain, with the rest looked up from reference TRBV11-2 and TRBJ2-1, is EAGVAQSPRYKIIEKRQSVAFWCNPISGHATLYWYQQILGQGPKLLIQFQNNGVVDDSQLPKDRFSAERLKGVDSTLKIQPAKLEDSAVYLCASSRDRLGNNEQFFGPGTRLTVL.